This is a list of T cell receptor beta chains from one sample in a study of T-cell reconstitution after alpha-beta-depleted transplantation in children. TCRdb passed the PCR reads through MiXCR, listing each CDR3 protein once. The data show 600,000 to 700,000 distinct CDR3 sequences, approximately 14% seen once. Specimen: PBMCs, collected before TCRalphabeta/CD19-depleted stem cell transplant. The receptors here all came from a girl aged 2-9 years with congenital amegakaryocytic thrombocytopenia, due to receive a stem cell transplant. The CDR3 runs from the conserved cysteine through the conserved F or W. Each record gives: J gene, V gene, clone size, D gene, CDR3 DNA, CDR3 protein. A D gene is named only where the DNA matches it firmly. Size is omitted from some rows. Given values are once, few, many or a class for expanded clones.

>TRBJ2-2|TRBV5-1|NA|NA
TGCGCCAGCAGCCAGAGGACCCAGACCGGGGAGCTGTTTTTT
CASSQRTQTGELFF
>TRBJ2-1|TRBV11-2|NA|TRBD2
TGTGCCAGCAGCTTTATAAAGGGAGGACTAGAGGAGCAGTTCTTC
CASSFIKGGLEEQFF
>TRBJ2-1|TRBV28|many|TRBD2
TGTGCCAGCAGCGGACTAGCGGCCTACAATGAGCAGTTCTTC
CASSGLAAYNEQFF
>TRBJ2-2|TRBV7-2|many|TRBD1
TGTGCCAGCAGCCGGGGACAGGGGGACACCGGGGAGCTGTTTTTT
CASSRGQGDTGELFF
>TRBJ2-3|TRBV7-3|NA|NA
TGTGCCAGCAGCTTAAGTTTAGTCCCGGCAGATACGCAGTATTTT
CASSLSLVPADTQYF
>TRBJ2-3|TRBV7-2|many|TRBD2
TGTGCCAGCAGCTTTAGCGGGAGGGCCGAAGATACGCAGTATTTT
CASSFSGRAEDTQYF
>TRBJ2-1|TRBV5-1|many|NA
TGCGCCAGCAGCTTGGGAGGCAGGGTCGAATTTCGGGTTTACTCCAATGAGCAGTTCTTC
CASSLGGRVEFRVYSNEQFF
>TRBJ1-1|TRBV29-1|NA|NA
TGCAGCGGATGGGACGAGGCATCGGCTTTCTTT
CSGWDEASAFF
>TRBJ2-1|TRBV7-2|many|NA
TGTGCCAGCAGCTTTACGGGCTTCTACAATGAGCAGTTCTTC
CASSFTGFYNEQFF
>TRBJ2-1|TRBV7-2|many|TRBD2
TGTGCCAGCAGCTCTTACCAACTAGCGGGAGCCTACAATGAGCAGTTCTTC
CASSSYQLAGAYNEQFF
>TRBJ2-7|TRBV11-3|NA|NA
TGTGCCAGCAGCTTAGAGGGGACATCCAACGAGCAGTACTTC
CASSLEGTSNEQYF
>TRBJ2-1|TRBV7-8|NA|TRBD2
TGTGCCAGCAGCCCAACTAGCGGCTACTACAATGAGCAGTTCTTC
CASSPTSGYYNEQFF
>TRBJ1-5|TRBV29-1|many|TRBD1
TGCAGCGCGGTTACAGGGGTCGACCAGCCCCAGCATTTT
CSAVTGVDQPQHF
>TRBJ2-1|TRBV3-1|few|TRBD2
TGTGCCAGCGAGGTGGGACTAGCGGGAGGCAATGAGCAGTTCTTC
CASEVGLAGGNEQFF
>TRBJ1-1|TRBV7-2|many|TRBD1
TGTGCCAGCAGCCCGGGACAGTCGAACACTGAAGCTTTCTTT
CASSPGQSNTEAFF
>TRBJ1-1|TRBV12-3/TRBV12-4|many|NA
TGTGCCAGCAGTTCGCTTCCCCGATCGTTCTCGGCTTTCTTT
CASSSLPRSFSAFF
>TRBJ1-1|TRBV20-1|NA|NA
TGCAGTGCTAGCGACAGGCCGGAATTGGGAGTCTTT
CSASDRPELGVF
>TRBJ1-1|TRBV7-9|many|NA
TGTGCCAGCAGCCCGCCCCGCAGAACCGAAGCTTTCTTT
CASSPPRRTEAFF
>TRBJ1-2|TRBV28|few|NA
TGTGCCAGCAGTTTATCCCCGAACTATGGCTACACCTTC
CASSLSPNYGYTF
>TRBJ2-3|TRBV7-9|NA|TRBD2
TGTGCCAGCAGCCCCGTAGCGGGAAGTGTATATACGCAGTATTTT
CASSPVAGSVYTQYF
>TRBJ2-7|TRBV10-3|many|NA
TGTGCCACGTGCGAATCGGGGACCTACGAGCAGTACTTC
CATCESGTYEQYF
>TRBJ2-3|TRBV7-3|many|TRBD2
TGTGCCAGCAGCCGCAGGCCGACTAGCGGGAAAGTCACAGATACGCAGTATTTT
CASSRRPTSGKVTDTQYF
>TRBJ2-7|TRBV2|few|TRBD2
TGTGCCAGCTCTGAATCCGGGACTAGCTCTTACGAGCAGTACTTC
CASSESGTSSYEQYF
>TRBJ1-2|TRBV20-1|few|TRBD1
TGCAGTGCTAGAGATCCCAGGGGGGGCCTCTATGGCTACACCTTC
CSARDPRGGLYGYTF
>TRBJ2-3|TRBV20-1|many|TRBD2
TGCAGTGCTAGTACTAAGCGGGAGGGGAAAGATACGCAGTATTTT
CSASTKREGKDTQYF
>TRBJ2-1|TRBV20-1|NA|NA
TGCAGTGCTAGGGGCCCTCTGGGCGATGAGCAGTTCTTC
CSARGPLGDEQFF
>TRBJ2-2|TRBV7-9|many|NA
TGTGCCAGCACCGACAGTCCCAGCACCGGGGAGCTGTTTTTT
CASTDSPSTGELFF
>TRBJ2-7|TRBV9|few|TRBD2
TGTGCCAGCAGCGTAGCTCTAGCGGGAGACGCTGCACACGCCGAGCAGTACTTC
CASSVALAGDAAHAEQYF
>TRBJ2-3|TRBV20-1|many|NA
TGCAGTGCTAGTGGGCAGGCAGCCACAGATACGCAGTATTTT
CSASGQAATDTQYF
>TRBJ1-5|TRBV7-9|many|TRBD1
TGTGCCAGCAGCGGCACAGGGGCCAGGGGTCAGCCCCAGCATTTT
CASSGTGARGQPQHF
>TRBJ2-5|TRBV18|NA|TRBD2
TGTGCCAGCTCACCAGGGACTAGCACGGAGACCCAGTACTTC
CASSPGTSTETQYF
>TRBJ2-1|TRBV28|many|TRBD1
TGTGCCAGCAGTCACTACACAGGGGGATACTACAATGAGCAGTTCTTC
CASSHYTGGYYNEQFF